These 11 T cell receptor beta chains originate from one sample sequenced in a study of T cell clonotyping in hematopoietic cell transplantation. Time point defined: recipient sample about 28 days before transplant, after cytoreduction. Assay used: immunoSEQ multiplex PCR; TCRdb lists only in-frame clones, some missing. Counted here are tens of thousands of clones, approximately 77% occurring once; the ten biggest clones make up 5% to 6.5%. Sequenced material: peripheral blood mononuclear cells, taken before stem cell transplant. All receptors derive from a man aged 45 to 65 with myelodysplastic syndrome. Some clones in this sample may be carry-over from other donors' samples.

J is TRBJ1-2 and V is TRBV19; possibly TRBD1 for D (6 bases). CDR1 is LNHDA, CDR2 SQIVND, per germline (reference sequence). This CDR3 has 13 amino acids. V shed 10 bases and J shed 4 bases, with 16 bases lying between them. For the CDR3, the DNA is TGTGCCACCCAGGACAGCGGCTTCTATGGCTACACCTTC. This encodes CATQDSGFYGYTF.

This sequence joins TRBV29-1 and TRBJ2-7, with TRBD2 matching 11 bases. The germline V gene has CDR1 SQVTM and CDR2 ANQGSEA. The CDR3 runs 14 residues. The V segment lost 6 bases and the J segment 4 bases; nucleotides outside the gene matches: 8. CDR3 residues: CSVATSGSGYEQYF. In DNA, the CDR3 is TGCAGCGTCGCCACTAGCGGGAGTGGGTACGAGCAGTACTTC.

For the CDR3, the DNA is TGCAGCGTTGAAGATCATCGGGGGTTGGATTATGGCTACACCTTC. It specifies CSVEDHRGLDYGYTF. V usage is TRBV29-1 and J usage is TRBJ1-2; the D gene is possibly TRBD1 (5 bases). The CDR3 extends over 15 amino acids. CDR1 SQVTM and CDR2 ANQGSEA come from the germline V gene. Between the trimmed V and J ends, which lost 0 bases and 5 bases, there was a span of 16 bases.

The chain employs TRBV6-6 and TRBJ2-7, with 9 nucleotides matching TRBD1. The CDR3 covers 15 residues. Trimming took 5 bases from V and 5 from J; bases not matched to a gene: 10. Germline CDR1 is MNHNY and CDR2 is SVGAGI (reference sequence). This chain's CDR3 is CASSEYGTGWNEQYF. The DNA of the CDR3 is TGTGCCAGCAGTGAGTACGGGACAGGGTGGAACGAGCAGTACTTC.

V usage is TRBV5-1 and J usage is TRBJ2-2, with 10 bases lining up with TRBD2. The CDR3 covers 17 residues. Germline-derived CDR1 and CDR2 are SGHRS and YFSETQ. J lost 0 bases, V lost 1 base, and 3 bases had no gene match. This CDR3 reads CASSLKLAGSNTGELFF. CDR3 nucleotide sequence: TGCGCCAGCAGCTTGAAACTAGCGGGGTCGAACACCGGGGAGCTGTTTTTT.

The rearrangement uses TRBV19 and TRBJ1-5; TRBD1 matches 7 bases. The trim removed 7 bases at V and 4 bases at J, leaving 7 bases unmatched. Germline V gene lookup returns CDR1 LNHDA and CDR2 SQIVND (reference sequence). CDR3 length: 14 amino acids. CDR3 residues: CASMRQGWNQPQHF. The CDR3, as DNA: TGTGCCAGTATGAGACAGGGTTGGAATCAGCCCCAGCATTTT.

V and J are TRBV28 and TRBJ2-3; D is undetermined. Between the trimmed V and J ends, which lost 6 bases and 6 bases, there was a span of 10 bases. The CDR3 consists of 12 residues. Germline V gene sequence: CDR1 MDHEN, CDR2 SYDVKM. CDR3 sequence (DNA): TGTGCCAGCAGCACGACTGCGGATACGCAGTATTTT. Its translation is CASSTTADTQYF.

This clone has only one observation. The rearrangement links TRBV4-1 to TRBJ1-5; D is possibly TRBD1 (5 bases). With 0 bases removed from V and 2 bases from J, the gap between germline ends came to 11 bases. Germline V lookup: CDR1 MGHRA, CDR2 YSYEKL. This CDR3 spans 16 amino acids. In DNA, the CDR3 is TGCGCCAGCAGCCAAGATCAGACAGCCGGCAATCAGCCCCAGCATTTT. Encoded protein: CASSQDQTAGNQPQHF.

The sample holds a few counts of this clone. CDR3 in amino acids: CASSDERGATDTQYF. The CDR3 DNA reads as TGTGCCAGCAGTGACGAAAGGGGGGCAACAGATACGCAGTATTTT. This rearrangement joins TRBV6-1 to TRBJ2-3, with D perhaps TRBD1 or TRBD2 (6 bases each). The CDR3 runs 15 residues. Trimming removed 3 bases at V and 3 bases at J, with 13 bases between. Germline lookup yields CDR1 MNHNS and CDR2 SASEGT.

There are a few counts of this clone. The junction and the germline gene differ at one end; a read error may be behind it. The chain links TRBV28 to TRBJ2-1; 11 positions match TRBD2. The length of the CDR3 is 12 residues. Germline V gene lookup returns CDR1 MDHEN and CDR2 SYDVKM. Here the CDR3 DNA reads TGTGCCAGCAGTCGCCTGGCTAGCGGGAGGCTCTTC. It is translated as CASSRLASGRLF. Variable domain in full (rest from reference TRBV28 and TRBJ2-1): DVKVTQSSRYLVKRTGEKVFLECVQDMDHENMFWYRQDPGLGLRLIYFSYDVKMKEKGDIPEGYSVSREKKERFSLILESASTNQTSMYLCASSRLASGRLFGPGTRLTVL.

This clone was observed once. This chain uses TRBV6-5 with TRBJ2-7, with 9 bases lining up with TRBD1. Germline loops: CDR1 MNHEY, CDR2 SVGAGI. After removal of 5 bases from V and 2 bases from J, the junction contained 7 bases not matched to a gene. The length of the CDR3 is 15 residues. CDR3 bases: TGTGCCAGCAGTGCGACCGGGACAGGGACCTACGAGCAGTACTTC. As protein: CASSATGTGTYEQYF.